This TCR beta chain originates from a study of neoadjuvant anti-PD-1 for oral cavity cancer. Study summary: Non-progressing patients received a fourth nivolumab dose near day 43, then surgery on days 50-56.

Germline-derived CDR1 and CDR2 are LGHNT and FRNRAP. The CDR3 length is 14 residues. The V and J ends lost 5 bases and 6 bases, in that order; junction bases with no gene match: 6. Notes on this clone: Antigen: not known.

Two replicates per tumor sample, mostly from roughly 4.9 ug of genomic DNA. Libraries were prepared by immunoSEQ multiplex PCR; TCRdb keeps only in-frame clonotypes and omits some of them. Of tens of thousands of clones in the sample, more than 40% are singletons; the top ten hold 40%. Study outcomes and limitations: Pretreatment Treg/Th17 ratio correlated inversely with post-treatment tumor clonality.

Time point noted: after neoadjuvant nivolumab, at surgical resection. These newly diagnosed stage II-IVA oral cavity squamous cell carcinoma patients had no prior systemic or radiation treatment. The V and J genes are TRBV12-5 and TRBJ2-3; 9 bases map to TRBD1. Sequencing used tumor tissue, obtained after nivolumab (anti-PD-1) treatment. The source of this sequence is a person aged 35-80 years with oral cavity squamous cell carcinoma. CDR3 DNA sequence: TGTGCTAGTGGTCCGGGACAGGGCGGGGATACGCAGTATTTT. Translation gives CASGPGQGGDTQYF.